This T cell receptor (beta chain) was captured by sequencing in a study of CD8+CD57+ T cells in acquired aplastic anemia. Looking at the study overall: When averaged, DNA from sorted CD4+ and CD8+ cells came to 3.2 ug. CD4+ cells from healthy donors averaged approximately 11 million reads. Study-wide results and limits: Patients and controls were found to share about 31 CD8+ CDR3 sequences. No significant patient-versus-control difference appeared in CD8+ Simpson's diversity.

In this sample, this clonotype turned up many times. Its antigen is as yet unknown. The template used for profiling TCR beta VDJ and CDR3 was genomic DNA. TCRdb used MiXCR to reprocess the reads, holding one entry per CDR3 protein. The repertoire holds about 210,000 distinct CDR3 sequences, with around 60% as singletons. The CDR3 covers 15 residues. CDR1 is MNHEY, CDR2 SVGAGI, per germline. J was trimmed by 3 bases and V by 5 bases; bases with no gene match: 7. The material sequenced was sorted CD4+, CD8+, or CD8+CD57+ T cells (not recorded which) from PBMCs. The chain joins TRBV6-5 to TRBJ2-7; 10 bases map to TRBD1. The receptor was isolated from a human donor in good health. CDR3 sequence (DNA): TGTGCCAGCAGTAAAGGACAGGGGGGGATCTACGAGCAGTACTTC. Translated: CASSKGQGGIYEQYF.